This TCR beta chain was found in a study of T cells in Graves' hyperthyroidism and ophthalmopathy. This CDR3 is built from 15 residues. The germline V and J ends were trimmed by 0 bases and 5 bases, with 13 bases remaining between them. From germline, CDR1 is LNHNV and CDR2 YYDKDF (reference sequence). Amplification of TCR beta CDR3 regions used RNA as the template. A first-round RT-PCR of the TCR CDR3 used the HTBI primer set. In TCRdb, the multiplex PCR reads were re-called with MiXCR into one record per CDR3 protein. The top ten clones hold 34% of a sample with 660,000 or so distinct CDR3 sequences, about a fifth of them seen once. This clonotype was counted between two and nine times.

The TCR originated in a man younger than 45 with Graves' ophthalmopathy. V usage is TRBV15 and J usage is TRBJ2-5, with D perhaps matching TRBD2 (6 bases). The sample consisted of blood. The CDR3 DNA reads TGTGCCACCAGCAGAGAGTTGGCGGGAAAGGAGACCCAGTACTTC. This gives the protein CATSRELAGKETQYF. Full variable domain (remainder filled in from reference TRBV15 and TRBJ2-5): DAMVIQNPRYQVTQFGKPVTLSCSQTLNHNVMYWYQQKSSQAPKLLFHYYDKDFNNEADTPDNFQSRRPNTSFCFLDIRSPGLGDTAMYLCATSRELAGKETQYFGPGTRLLVL.